These T cell receptor beta chains were read from a single sample in a study of blood T cell repertoires in COVID-19. The table came from immunoSEQ multiplex PCR; TCRdb's copy has only in-frame clones and leaves some out. The table records 150,000 or so clones, approximately 85% of them present only once. Input material: peripheral blood. All receptors derive from a man between 60 and 70 years old with COVID-19, enrolled during active disease. Both conserved end residues are part of each CDR3. The D gene is left open where the match is weak. The size of a clone is reported for some rows only, either as once, few or many, or as a class for expanded clones.

v_call	d_call	clone_size	j_call	cdr3_aa	cdr3_nt
TRBV19	.	.	TRBJ1-1	CASSEGRGAEAFF	TGTGCCAGTAGCGAAGGGAGGGGCGCCGAAGCTTTCTTT
TRBV28	.	.	TRBJ2-5	CASSLPGQGETQYF	TGTGCCAGCAGTTTACCAGGGCAGGGAGAGACCCAGTACTTC
TRBV6-5	.	once	TRBJ1-1	CASTPRMWNTEAFF	TGTGCCAGCACCCCTAGGATGTGGAACACTGAAGCTTTCTTT
TRBV7-2	.	.	TRBJ2-2	CASSSTISAWELFF	TGTGCCAGCAGCTCAACCATTAGTGCGTGGGAGCTGTTTTTT
TRBV7-2	.	.	TRBJ1-1	CASSPSGGYDTEAFF	TGTGCCAGCAGCCCGAGTGGGGGGTACGACACTGAAGCTTTCTTT
TRBV19	.	.	TRBJ2-1	CASRQALNNEQFF	TGTGCCAGCAGACAGGCGCTTAACAATGAGCAGTTCTTC
TRBV11-2	TRBD2	once	TRBJ2-7	CASSLLAGSSYEQYF	TGTGCCAGCAGCTTGTTAGCGGGGAGCTCCTACGAGCAGTACTTC
TRBV3-1/TRBV3-2	TRBD2	.	TRBJ2-3	CASSPKHRAGGTTDTQYF	TGTGCCAGCAGCCCAAAGCATAGGGCGGGAGGCACCACAGATACGCAGTATTTT
TRBV7-9	.	few	TRBJ2-5	CASSRVETQYF	TGTGCCAGCAGCCGGGTGGAGACCCAGTACTTC
TRBV7-2	.	.	TRBJ2-5	CASSLVGGASGETQYF	TGTGCCAGCAGCTTAGTTGGAGGGGCATCCGGGGAGACCCAGTACTTC